This T cell receptor beta chain appears in the sequencing data of a study of blood T cell repertoires in COVID-19. The overall study: From the United States, Italy and Spain came samples of acute and convalescent COVID-19. T cells, B-cell-depleted T cells, or PBMCs provided the cDNA or gDNA that served as material.

Only a few counts were recorded for this clone. In the authors' methods: Cell counts per sample came from amplifying reference gene primers. The assay was immunoSEQ multiplex PCR, and TCRdb's table has in-frame clones only and misses some. That table gives V, J and clone size, and the DNA gave D and trimming. The sample yields about 210,000 clones, over 75% seen once. Sequencing used peripheral blood. This receptor was obtained from a woman between 40 and 55 years old with acute or convalescent COVID-19.

This CDR3 reads CASSRGAGGTGELFF. CDR3 in DNA: TGCGCCAGCAGCCGGGGGGCGGGCGGCACCGGGGAGCTGTTTTTT. The chain is built from TRBV5-1 and TRBJ2-2; D is perhaps TRBD2 (7 bases). This CDR3 has 15 amino acids. Germline loops: CDR1 SGHRS, CDR2 YFSETQ. Trimming removed 4 bases at V and 4 bases at J, with 14 bases between.